This T cell receptor (beta chain) emerged from a study of graft-versus-host responses after intestinal transplantation. Turning to the study itself: Every recipient underwent anti-thymocyte globulin induction, then tacrolimus and steroids for two to four years.

Profiled with immunoSEQ multiplex PCR; TCRdb holds only in-frame clones, not every one. The sample lists roughly 56,000 clones; about 93% were seen once. The V end was cut by 0 bases, the J end by 8 bases, with 11 bases between. This CDR3 region has 12 residues. Germline V gene sequence: CDR1 GTSNPN, CDR2 SVGIG (reference sequence). The sequences come from PBMCs, collected 118 to 130 days after intestinal transplantation. This clonotype was sampled from a human patient who received an intestinal transplant, so some T cells may come from the graft donor. The J gene is TRBJ2-7, the V gene TRBV30; unclear D gene. The CDR3 loop is CAWSVGLPKQYF. The CDR3 DNA is TGTGCCTGGAGTGTAGGGCTTCCGAAGCAGTACTTC.